This T cell receptor (beta chain) was identified in a study of shared clonotypes between healthy human individuals (dated by TCRdb to the early 2020s). In terms of the full investigation: The cohort included three men and a couple of women between 18 and 49 years of age. For each donor, CD4 naive and CD4 memory were each given three plates, CD8 naive was given two plates, and CD8 memory was given one plate. The study deeply sequenced blood TCR repertoires of about 5 healthy adults to estimate repertoire size and the extent of clonotype sharing between individuals. Libraries were prepared and TCR repertoires were sequenced by different laboratories using diverse techniques, in order to increase sequencing depth and limit assay-specific biases. Each donor's leukapheresis produced roughly between roughly 0.94 and 9.5 billion PBMCs.

General conclusions and limits of the study: Sharing across a handful of donors was observed for approximately 5% of naive CD4, less than 4% of naive CD8, 2% to 2.5% of memory CD4, and 0.4% of memory CD8 clonotypes. Because the study included only a small number of donors, the genetic and exposure-history diversity represented was limited. Pairwise subsampling indicated that sequencing depth was expected to affect the degree of clonotype sharing among donors. Only blood was sampled, and tissue TCR repertoires likely differ from those in blood. Larger estimated clonotype richness was generally found for naive subsets than for memory subsets. Even with the large sequencing depth, rarefaction of the sorted-subset datasets indicated that sequencing was incomplete. Compared with non-shared clonotypes, clonotypes shared by all four sorted-subset donors had higher generation probabilities.

TCR CDR3 regions were amplified from genomic DNA by multiplex PCR using the deep immunoSEQ assay. Extracted genomic DNA from each cell subset was distributed evenly across all wells of several immunoSEQ 96-well plates, and each plate was treated as a replicate. For sorted subsets, 150 to 250 ng genomic DNA, equal to 30,000 or so T cell genomes, was loaded into each replicate PCR. The purified libraries were quantified using a Qubit 3.0 fluorometer, sized with a Bioanalyzer 2100, and then quantified again using the KAPA Library Quantification kit. A separate single-read 150-cycle Illumina NextSeq 550 flow cell was used to sequence each immunoSEQ 96-well plate. As for how the authors treated the data: Because the immunoSEQ output held only junctional sequences and lacked quality scores, the filtering could not match the filtering applied to full-length reads. To assign V/J genes and CDR3, sequences were annotated using PyIR, a Python wrapper for IgBLAST v1.9, with IMGT germline references. Reads with weak V/J assignments (E-value above 1e-6), missing CDR3, stop codons, out-of-frame junctions, or ambiguous translated residues were removed. V3J clonotypes were defined as sequences sharing an identical inferred V gene, J gene, and CDR3 amino acid sequence. Percentage overlap between repertoires was computed as shared unique clonotypes divided by the size of the smaller repertoire. Three approaches were used to assess repertoire richness: RTK rarefaction, the Chao1 estimator, and Recon v2.1 estimates of unobserved clonotypes. OLGA was used to compute generation probabilities for all TCRbeta clonotypes that the gDNA method yielded from a handful of donors. TCRdb stores this immuneACCESS table with in-frame sequences only. Part of the clones is absent; in the studies checked, under half of the shortfall reflects unresolved V genes, and no reason is known for the rest. The DNA was the basis for D and trimming; V, J and clone size are from that table. The sample table shows about 2,500,000 clones, and roughly nine tenths are seen once. The ten largest clones represent around 0.15% of the sample.

CDR1 and CDR2, per the germline V gene, are SGHTA and FQGTGA. V is cut by 5 bases and J by 1 base, and the space between the germline ends is 9 bases. The CDR3 starts with the cysteine, ends with the phenylalanine, and has 15 residues. The retained sequence is limited to the CDR3, 45 bases, with the frame set at the first base. Notes on this clone: Its antigen is still unknown. Base qualities are not recorded, but no much larger clone differs from it by a single base.

The donors were healthy, HIV-negative adults who had no recently reported acute infections or vaccinations. Every donor was a Caucasian adult residing in Nashville, Tennessee, USA. CD4+ T cells were enriched by magnetic negative selection, after which naive cells were positively selected on CD45RA and the negative fraction was taken as the memory subset. After blood collection by leukapheresis, PBMCs were isolated using Ficoll-Histopaque density gradient centrifugation and then cryopreserved in the vapor phase of liquid nitrogen. Purity and quantity of every magnetically sorted T cell population were checked by analytical flow cytometry. Genomic DNA was isolated from every sorted fraction and measured by UV absorbance on a Nanodrop 2000c.

The chain is assembled from TRBV7-3 and TRBJ2-6; confidence is insufficient to name the D gene. The sample was naive CD4+ T cells sorted from blood. In light of the paper, this sample's cell subset or site label describes: CD45RA+ positively selected. The receptor's source is a man aged 18 to 35 in good health. CDR3 reads: CASSPPQSGANVLTF. The base sequence is TGTGCCAGCAGCCCACCGCAATCTGGGGCCAACGTCCTGACTTTC.